One sample yielded the 11 T cell receptor beta chains listed below, sequenced in a study of blood T cell repertoires in COVID-19. Generated by immunoSEQ multiplex PCR, the TCRdb table keeps only in-frame clones and is missing some. The profile shows about 95,000 clones, over 75% of them singletons. The sample consisted of peripheral blood. These receptors came from a human donor in a cohort sampled during active COVID-19.

DNA of the CDR3: TGTGCCAGCAGCTTGGTCGCGAGGGCCAACGTCCTGACTTTC. Translated: CASSLVARANVLTF. V gene TRBV7-8 combines with J gene TRBJ2-6, with no clear D. The CDR3 spans 14 residues. The V end was cut by 3 bases, the J end by 5 bases, with 8 bases between. Germline lookup yields CDR1 SGHVS and CDR2 FQNEAQ.

The rearrangement uses TRBV5-1 and TRBJ2-3, with D perhaps matching TRBD2 (6 bases). Germline CDR1 is SGHRS and CDR2 is YFSETQ. This CDR3 has 16 residues. Between the trimmed V and J ends, which lost 4 bases and 1 base, there was a span of 16 bases. CDR3 sequence: CASSPRGAGRTDTQYF. CDR3 nucleotides: TGCGCCAGCAGCCCCCGGGGAGCGGGTCGCACAGATACGCAGTATTTT. Complete variable domain (other parts from reference TRBV5-1 and TRBJ2-3): KAGVTQTPRYLIKTRGQQVTLSCSPISGHRSVSWYQQTPGQGLQFLFEYFSETQRNKGNFPGRFSGRQFSNSRSEMNVSTLELGDSALYLCASSPRGAGRTDTQYFGPGTRLTVL.

The chain has TRBV2 and TRBJ1-5; unclear D gene. This CDR3 spans 18 amino acids. Per germline, CDR1 SNHLY and CDR2 FYNNEI. V lost 0 bases to trimming and J lost 4 bases, with 19 bases between them. CDR3 nucleotides: TGTGCCAGCAGTGAAGCGCTTACATGGAGAGCATGGAATCAGCCCCAGCATTTT. Amino acids: CASSEALTWRAWNQPQHF.

The chain uses TRBV6-5 and TRBJ1-1; TRBD1 might be the D (6 bases). The ends were cut back, 4 bases at V and 0 bases at J, with 15 bases in the middle. The CDR3 extends over 16 amino acids. The germline CDR1 and CDR2 sequences are MNHEY and SVGAGI. The CDR3 DNA is TGTGCCAGCAGTTTACAGGGACCGATTATGAACACTGAAGCTTTCTTT. Its translation is CASSLQGPIMNTEAFF.

The chain couples TRBV3-1 (or the pseudogene TRBV3-2) to TRBJ1-1; the match to TRBD1 covers 8 bases. This CDR3 is built from 12 residues. V gave up 2 bases and J gave up 10 bases; unmatched junction bases: 3. The V gene's germline CDR1 is LGHDT and CDR2 YNNKEL (reference sequence). The DNA for the CDR3 is TGTGCCAGCAGCCAAAGGACAGGGTCAGCTTTCTTT. It specifies CASSQRTGSAFF.

The genes are TRBV19 and TRBJ1-5, with D perhaps matching TRBD1 (6 bases). From germline, CDR1 is LNHDA and CDR2 SQIVND (reference sequence). The CDR3 runs to 16 residues. Trimming took off 4 bases at V and 3 bases at J, with 16 bases between the two ends. DNA of the CDR3: TGTGCCAGTAGTACACTATACCGGGACACCAATCAGCCCCAGCATTTT. Translating it yields CASSTLYRDTNQPQHF.

This clone showed up just once. The rearrangement joins TRBV7-3 to TRBJ1-1; perhaps TRBD1 as D (6 bases). This CDR3 has 13 amino acids. Germline V gene lookup returns CDR1 SGHTA and CDR2 FQGTGA. V was cut by 4 bases and J by 1 base, with 7 bases left in between. The CDR3 sequence is CASSSDRNTEAFF. The CDR3 DNA follows: TGTGCCAGCAGCTCGGACAGGAACACTGAAGCTTTCTTT.

This clone was seen a handful of times. The chain couples TRBV7-8 to TRBJ2-7, with 7 bases matching TRBD1. The germline V gene encodes CDR1 SGHVS and CDR2 FQNEAQ. CDR3 size: 15 residues. With V trimmed by 5 bases and J by 1 base, 8 bases remained unmatched. CDR3 protein: CASSQYRGPSYEQYF. The DNA for the CDR3 is TGTGCCAGCAGCCAATACAGGGGACCGTCCTACGAGCAGTACTTC. The full variable domain, with the rest looked up from reference TRBV7-8 and TRBJ2-7, is GAGVSQSPRYKVAKRGQDVALRCDPISGHVSLFWYQQALGQGPEFLTYFQNEAQLDKSGLPSDRFFAERPEGSVSTLKIQRTQQEDSAVYLCASSQYRGPSYEQYFGPGTRLTVT.

This clone was picked up a small number of times. This chain connects TRBV3-1 (or the pseudogene TRBV3-2) to TRBJ2-6; D is uncertain. The V end lost 3 bases, the J end lost 4 bases, and 10 bases lay between the germline ends. The CDR3 runs to 15 residues. CDR1 and CDR2 (germline): LGHDT, YNNKEL (reference sequence). The CDR3 DNA reads as TGTGCCAGCAGCCACGGTCCTACGGGGGCCAACGTCCTGACTTTC. Translating gives CASSHGPTGANVLTF.

The J gene is TRBJ1-1, the V gene TRBV6-6, with 8 bases lining up with TRBD1. CDR1 is MNHNY, CDR2 SVGAGI, per germline (reference sequence). The CDR3 contains 15 residues. J lost 4 bases, V lost 0 bases, and 4 bases had no gene match. CDR3 sequence (DNA): TGTGCCAGCAGTTACTCCGGACAGGGTCGCACTGAAGCTTTCTTT. The encoded protein is CASSYSGQGRTEAFF.

The J gene is TRBJ1-2, the V gene TRBV7-2, with 10 bases identical to TRBD1. The germline CDR1 and CDR2 sequences are SGHTA and FQGNSA. This CDR3 has 14 residues. V gave up 7 bases and J gave up 4 bases; unmatched junction bases: 6. The CDR3 DNA reads TGTGCCAGCACTCGGACAGGGGGAGGCTATGGCTACACCTTC. It specifies CASTRTGGGYGYTF.